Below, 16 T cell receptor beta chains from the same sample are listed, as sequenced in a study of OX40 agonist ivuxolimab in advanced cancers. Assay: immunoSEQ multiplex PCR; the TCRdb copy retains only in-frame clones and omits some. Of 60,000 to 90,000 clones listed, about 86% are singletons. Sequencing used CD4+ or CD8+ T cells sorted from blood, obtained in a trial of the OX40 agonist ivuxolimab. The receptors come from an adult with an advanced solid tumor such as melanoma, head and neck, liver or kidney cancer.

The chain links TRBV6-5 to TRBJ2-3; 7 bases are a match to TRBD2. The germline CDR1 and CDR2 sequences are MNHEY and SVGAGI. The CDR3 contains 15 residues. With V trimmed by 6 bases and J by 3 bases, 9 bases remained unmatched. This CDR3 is CASRTWGEGTDTQYF. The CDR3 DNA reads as TGTGCCAGCAGAACCTGGGGGGAGGGTACAGATACGCAGTATTTT.

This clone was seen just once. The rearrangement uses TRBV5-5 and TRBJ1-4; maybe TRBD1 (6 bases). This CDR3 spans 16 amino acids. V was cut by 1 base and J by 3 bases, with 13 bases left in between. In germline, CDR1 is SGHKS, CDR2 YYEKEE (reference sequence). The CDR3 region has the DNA TGTGCCAGCAGCTTGCGAACAGGGACGTCTAATGAAAAACTGTTTTTT. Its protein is CASSLRTGTSNEKLFF. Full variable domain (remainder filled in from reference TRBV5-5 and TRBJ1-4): DAGVTQSPTHLIKTRGQQVTLRCSPISGHKSVSWYQQVLGQGPQFIFQYYEKEERGRGNFPDRFSARQFPNYSSELNVNALLLGDSALYLCASSLRTGTSNEKLFFGSGTQLSVL.

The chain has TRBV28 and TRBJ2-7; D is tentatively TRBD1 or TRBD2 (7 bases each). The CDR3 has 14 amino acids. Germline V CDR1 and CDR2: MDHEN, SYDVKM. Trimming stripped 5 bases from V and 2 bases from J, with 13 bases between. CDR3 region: CASSVQGGPYEQYF. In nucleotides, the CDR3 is TGTGCCAGCAGTGTCCAGGGGGGGCCCTACGAGCAGTACTTC.

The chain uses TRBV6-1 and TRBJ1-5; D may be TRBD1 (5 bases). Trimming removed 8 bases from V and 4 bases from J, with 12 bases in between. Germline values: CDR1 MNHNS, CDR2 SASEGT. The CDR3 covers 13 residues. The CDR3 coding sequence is TGTGCCAGCGCGGACACCCGTAATCAGCCCCAGCATTTT. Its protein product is CASADTRNQPQHF.

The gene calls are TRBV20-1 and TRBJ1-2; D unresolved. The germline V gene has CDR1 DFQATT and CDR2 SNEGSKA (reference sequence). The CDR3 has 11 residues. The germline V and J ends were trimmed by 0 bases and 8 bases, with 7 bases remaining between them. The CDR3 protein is CSARESAGYTF. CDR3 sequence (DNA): TGCAGTGCTAGAGAAAGCGCCGGCTACACCTTC.

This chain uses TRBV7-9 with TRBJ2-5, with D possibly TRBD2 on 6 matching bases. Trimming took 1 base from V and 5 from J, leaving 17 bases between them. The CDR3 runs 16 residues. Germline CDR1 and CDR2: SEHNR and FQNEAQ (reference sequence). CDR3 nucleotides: TGTGCCAGCAGCTTAGGGAACCGGAGGGATTGGGAGACCCAGTACTTC. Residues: CASSLGNRRDWETQYF.

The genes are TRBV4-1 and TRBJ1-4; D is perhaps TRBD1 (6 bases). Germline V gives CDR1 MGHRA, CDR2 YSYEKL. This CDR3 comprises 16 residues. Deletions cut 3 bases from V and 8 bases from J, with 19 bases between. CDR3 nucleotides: TGCGCCAGCAGCCATATCACACAGGGAATAGCCGAAAAACTGTTTTTT. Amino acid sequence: CASSHITQGIAEKLFF.

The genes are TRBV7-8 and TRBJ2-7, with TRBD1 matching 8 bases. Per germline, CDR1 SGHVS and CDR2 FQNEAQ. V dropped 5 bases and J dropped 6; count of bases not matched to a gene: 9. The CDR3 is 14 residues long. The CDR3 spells CASSADRGRSEQYF. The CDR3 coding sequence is TGTGCCAGCAGCGCCGACAGGGGACGAAGCGAGCAGTACTTC.

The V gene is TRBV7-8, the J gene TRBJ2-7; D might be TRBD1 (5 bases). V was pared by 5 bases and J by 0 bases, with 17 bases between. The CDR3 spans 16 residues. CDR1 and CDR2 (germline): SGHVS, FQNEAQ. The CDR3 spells CASSEDTDVSSYEQYF. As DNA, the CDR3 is TGTGCCAGCAGCGAGGACACCGATGTGAGCTCCTACGAGCAGTACTTC.

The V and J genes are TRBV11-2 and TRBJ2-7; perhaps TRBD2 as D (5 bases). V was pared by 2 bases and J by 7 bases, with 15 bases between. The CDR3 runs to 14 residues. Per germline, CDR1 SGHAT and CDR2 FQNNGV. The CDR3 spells CASSLWLADVEQYF. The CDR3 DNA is TGTGCCAGCAGCTTATGGCTAGCAGATGTAGAGCAGTACTTC. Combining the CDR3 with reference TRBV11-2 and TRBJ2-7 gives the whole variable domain EAGVAQSPRYKIIEKRQSVAFWCNPISGHATLYWYQQILGQGPKLLIQFQNNGVVDDSQLPKDRFSAERLKGVDSTLKIQPAKLEDSAVYLCASSLWLADVEQYFGPGTRLTVT.

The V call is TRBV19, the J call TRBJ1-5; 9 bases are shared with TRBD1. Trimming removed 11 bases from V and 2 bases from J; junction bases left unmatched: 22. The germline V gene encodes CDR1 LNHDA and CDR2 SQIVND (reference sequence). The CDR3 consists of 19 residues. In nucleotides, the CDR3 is TGTGCCTCATGTGGGTTCACAGGGGGCGCCGATGAGGGCAATCAGCCCCAGCATTTT. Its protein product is CASCGFTGGADEGNQPQHF.

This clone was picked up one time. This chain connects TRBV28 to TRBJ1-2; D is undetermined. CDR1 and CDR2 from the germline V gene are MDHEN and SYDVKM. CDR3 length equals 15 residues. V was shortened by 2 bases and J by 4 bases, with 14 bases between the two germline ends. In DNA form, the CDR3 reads TGTGCCAGCAGTTTACGGGGAGGGCTCGGCTATGGCTACACCTTC. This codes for CASSLRGGLGYGYTF.

In nucleotides, the CDR3 is TGTGCCAGCAGTCCGGGACAGGGGAGTCAGCCCCAGCATTTT. Protein product: CASSPGQGSQPQHF. The chain joins TRBV28 to TRBJ1-5, with TRBD1 matching 10 bases. Germline CDR1 and CDR2: MDHEN and SYDVKM. This CDR3 contains 14 residues. The junction had 4 bases not matched to a gene; V was cut back by 5 bases and J by 6 bases.

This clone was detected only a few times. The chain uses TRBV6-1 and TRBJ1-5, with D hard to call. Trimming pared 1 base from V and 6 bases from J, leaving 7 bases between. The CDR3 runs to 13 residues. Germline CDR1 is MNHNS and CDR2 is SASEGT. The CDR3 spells CASSEGWGQPQHF. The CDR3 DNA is TGTGCCAGCAGTGAAGGGTGGGGTCAGCCCCAGCATTTT.

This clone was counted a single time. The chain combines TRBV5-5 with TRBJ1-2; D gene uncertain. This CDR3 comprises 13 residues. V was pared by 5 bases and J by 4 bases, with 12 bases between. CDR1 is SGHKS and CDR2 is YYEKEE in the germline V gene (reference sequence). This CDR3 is CASSVDTVYGYTF. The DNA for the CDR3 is TGTGCCAGCAGTGTAGACACCGTCTATGGCTACACCTTC.

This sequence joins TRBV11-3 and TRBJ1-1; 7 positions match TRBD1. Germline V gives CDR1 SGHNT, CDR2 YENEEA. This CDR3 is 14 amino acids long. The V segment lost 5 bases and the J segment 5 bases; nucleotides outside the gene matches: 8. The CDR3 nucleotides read TGTGCCAGCAGCCCGAGACAGGGTATGACTGAAGCTTTCTTT. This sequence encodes CASSPRQGMTEAFF.